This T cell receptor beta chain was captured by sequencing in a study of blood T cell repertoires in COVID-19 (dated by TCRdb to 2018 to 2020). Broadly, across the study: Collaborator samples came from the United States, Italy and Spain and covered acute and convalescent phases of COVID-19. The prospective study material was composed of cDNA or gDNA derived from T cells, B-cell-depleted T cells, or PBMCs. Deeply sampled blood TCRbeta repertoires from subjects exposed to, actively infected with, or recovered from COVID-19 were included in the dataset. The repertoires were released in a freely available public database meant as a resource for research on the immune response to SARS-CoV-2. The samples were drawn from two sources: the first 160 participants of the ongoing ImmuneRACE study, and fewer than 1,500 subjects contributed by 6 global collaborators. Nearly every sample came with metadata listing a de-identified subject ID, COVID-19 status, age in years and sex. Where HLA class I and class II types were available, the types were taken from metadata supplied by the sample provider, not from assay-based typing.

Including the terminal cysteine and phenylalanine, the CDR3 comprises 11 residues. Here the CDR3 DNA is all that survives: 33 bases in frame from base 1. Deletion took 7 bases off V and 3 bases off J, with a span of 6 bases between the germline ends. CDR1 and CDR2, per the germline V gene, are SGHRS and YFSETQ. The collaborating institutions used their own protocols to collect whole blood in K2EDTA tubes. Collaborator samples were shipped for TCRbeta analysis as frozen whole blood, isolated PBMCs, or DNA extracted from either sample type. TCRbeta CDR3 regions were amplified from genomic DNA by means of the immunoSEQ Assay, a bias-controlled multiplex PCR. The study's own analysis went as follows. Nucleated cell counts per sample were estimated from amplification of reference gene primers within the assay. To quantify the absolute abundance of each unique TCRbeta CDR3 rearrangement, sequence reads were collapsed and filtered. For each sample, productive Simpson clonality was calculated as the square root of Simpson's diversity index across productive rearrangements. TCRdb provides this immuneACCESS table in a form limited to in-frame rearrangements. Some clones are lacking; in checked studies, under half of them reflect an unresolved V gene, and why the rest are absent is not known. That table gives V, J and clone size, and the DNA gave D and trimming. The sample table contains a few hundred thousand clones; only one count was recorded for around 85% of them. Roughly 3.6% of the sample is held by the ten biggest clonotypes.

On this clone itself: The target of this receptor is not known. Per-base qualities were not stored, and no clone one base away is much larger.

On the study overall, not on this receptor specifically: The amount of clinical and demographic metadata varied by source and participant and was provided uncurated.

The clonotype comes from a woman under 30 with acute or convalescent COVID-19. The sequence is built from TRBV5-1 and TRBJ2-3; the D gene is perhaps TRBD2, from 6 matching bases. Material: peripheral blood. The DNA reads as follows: TGCGCCAGCCGGGGGACAGATACGCAGTATTTT. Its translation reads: CASRGTDTQYF.